Listed below are T cell receptor beta chains from one sample, sequenced in a study of shared clonotypes between healthy human individuals. Profiling relied on immunoSEQ multiplex PCR, and the TCRdb table lists in-frame clones only, not all of them. The sample shows about 480,000 clones, about three quarters of them seen only once. Input material: PBMCs. These receptors were taken from a woman in her thirties or forties in good health. Some clones in this sample may be carry-over from other donors' samples. Each CDR3 is given with its conserved first and last residue. D genes are given only for firm matches. Clone size appears in some rows only: once, few, many, or a class for an expanded clone.

D gene,J gene,V gene,clone size,CDR3 DNA,CDR3 protein
NA,TRBJ2-3,TRBV9,NA,TGTGCCAGCAGCGGGCCCGATCCCCGCACAGATACGCAGTATTTT,CASSGPDPRTDTQYF
NA,TRBJ1-5,TRBV27,NA,TGTGCCAGCAGTATCAGGGGATCTAGCAATCAGCCCCAGCATTTT,CASSIRGSSNQPQHF
TRBD1,TRBJ1-5,TRBV10-3,NA,TGTGCCACCAAGGCGGGGGGACAGGAACCCTCTTTTTCGCCCCAGCATTTT,CATKAGGQEPSFSPQHF
NA,TRBJ2-7,TRBV7-2,NA,TGTGCCAGCAGCTTGGGGCTCGATTACGAGCAGTACTTC,CASSLGLDYEQYF
NA,TRBJ2-3,TRBV28,once,TGTGCCAGCAGTTATGGGGGGATAAGAGATACGCAGTATTTT,CASSYGGIRDTQYF
NA,TRBJ2-3,TRBV27,NA,TGTGCCAGCAGGGATGGACTAACCACAGATACGCAGTATTTT,CASRDGLTTDTQYF
NA,TRBJ1-4,TRBV19,NA,TGTGCCAGTTTAAATCCAGGCAGAGAAAATGAAAAACTGTTTTTT,CASLNPGRENEKLFF
NA,TRBJ1-2,TRBV6-1,many,TGTGCCAGCACCCGGACGTATAACTATGGCTACACCTTC,CASTRTYNYGYTF
TRBD2,TRBJ2-1,TRBV6-5,NA,TGTGCCAGCATTCTAGCGGGAGGGCAGGGTGAGCAGTTCTTC,CASILAGGQGEQFF
NA,TRBJ1-3,TRBV6-1,NA,TGTGCCAGCAGTGAAAGGGGGGCGGGAAACACCATATATTTT,CASSERGAGNTIYF
TRBD1,TRBJ2-5,TRBV29-1,once,TGCAGCGTTGCTGACAGGGGGCGGCGAGAGACCCAGTACTTC,CSVADRGRRETQYF
NA,TRBJ1-2,TRBV5-1,NA,TGCGCCAGCAGCTTGGGAACGGGACAAGACTATGGCTACACCTTC,CASSLGTGQDYGYTF
TRBD2,TRBJ2-1,TRBV30,many,TGTGCCTCCGGGACTAGCGGGACGGGGGAGCAGTTCTTC,CASGTSGTGEQFF
TRBD2,TRBJ2-5,TRBV6-5,many,TGTGCCAGCAGCCGACTAGCGGGAGGAGAGACCCAGTACTTC,CASSRLAGGETQYF
TRBD2,TRBJ2-3,TRBV5-1,NA,TGCGCCAGCAGCCCCTCTAGCGGGAGAGACACAGATACGCAGTATTTT,CASSPSSGRDTDTQYF
NA,TRBJ1-2,TRBV19,NA,TGTGCCAGTAGTATCCTGGGGAACTATGGCTACACCTTC,CASSILGNYGYTF
NA,TRBJ1-4,TRBV30,NA,TGTGCCTGGACCACCCCCCAAAGCCGAATACTGTTTTTT,CAWTTPQSRILFF
NA,TRBJ2-7,TRBV7-6,many,TGTGCCAGCAGCTCCACCCCCTCGTTGGCAGCGGACGAGCAGTACTTC,CASSSTPSLAADEQYF
TRBD1,TRBJ2-7,TRBV5-6,NA,TGTGCCAGCAGTTTTCGACAGGGCGGGTATGGGGAGCAGTACTTC,CASSFRQGGYGEQYF
NA,TRBJ1-4,TRBV2,NA,TGTGCCAGCAGTGAAGACGGACAGACCAATGAAAAACTGTTTTTT,CASSEDGQTNEKLFF
TRBD2,TRBJ2-3,TRBV7-2,NA,TGTGCCAGCAGACCTCCGGGACTAGCGGAGGATACGCAGTATTTT,CASRPPGLAEDTQYF
TRBD1,TRBJ2-3,TRBV19,NA,TGTGCCAGTAGTTTGGGACAGGGTGGGACAGATACGCAGTATTTT,CASSLGQGGTDTQYF
NA,TRBJ2-6,TRBV19,NA,TGTGCCAGTAGTATAGGGTCCGCTGGGGCCAACGTCCTGACTTTC,CASSIGSAGANVLTF
NA,TRBJ2-7,TRBV6-1,NA,TGTGCCAGCAGGGCCTACCGGGACACAACGGGGGAGCAGTACTTC,CASRAYRDTTGEQYF
NA,TRBJ2-1,TRBV5-6,NA,TGTGCCAGCAGCTTTGAACAGTGGGGTAGTATGTATGAGCAGTTCTTC,CASSFEQWGSMYEQFF
TRBD2,TRBJ2-5,TRBV11-2,NA,TGTGCCAGCAGTTTCTGGGCCGGGAGGGCCCAAGAGACCCAGTACTTC,CASSFWAGRAQETQYF
TRBD2,TRBJ2-1,TRBV6-5,NA,TGTGCCAGCAGTTCCCACCGACTAGCGGGAGTTAATGAGCAGTTCTTC,CASSSHRLAGVNEQFF
TRBD1,TRBJ1-1,TRBV7-2,NA,TGTGCCAGCAGCCCCCTGGGGGCGACAGGGGGCATGTTGGCTTTCTTT,CASSPLGATGGMLAFF
NA,TRBJ1-5,TRBV12-2,NA,TGTGCAAGTCGCTTAACCCGGCAGCCCCAGCATTTT,CASRLTRQPQHF
TRBD1,TRBJ1-2,TRBV5-1,NA,TGCGCCAGCAGCACATCAGGGGGCGCGGACTATGGCTACACCTTC,CASSTSGGADYGYTF
NA,TRBJ2-5,TRBV11-2,NA,TGTGCCAGCAGCCCGCAGGGGGGGACCCAGTACTTC,CASSPQGGTQYF
NA,TRBJ2-5,TRBV28,NA,TGTGCCAGCAGTTCCCACCTGTCTAGGGAAACGACCCAGTACTTC,CASSSHLSRETTQYF
NA,TRBJ2-4,TRBV13,NA,TGTGCCAGCAGCCGCAGCATACTAGCCAAAAACATTCAGTACTTC,CASSRSILAKNIQYF
NA,TRBJ1-1,TRBV27,NA,TGTGCCAGCAGTCTTGATTGGAACACTGAAGCTTTCTTT,CASSLDWNTEAFF
TRBD1,TRBJ2-1,TRBV28,NA,TGTGCCAGCTTAGACAGGGATTACTACAATGAGCAGTTCTTC,CASLDRDYYNEQFF
NA,TRBJ1-1,TRBV5-1,NA,TGCGCCAGCAGCTTGGACTGGGGGCCAGGGGACACTGAAGCTTTCTTT,CASSLDWGPGDTEAFF
TRBD2,TRBJ2-3,TRBV28,NA,TGTGCCAGCAGTTTATCGCTAGCGGGAGTAAAAGATACGCAGTATTTT,CASSLSLAGVKDTQYF
NA,TRBJ1-2,TRBV28,NA,TGTGCCAGCAGTTCATCCTCGCGTGGCTACACCTTC,CASSSSSRGYTF
TRBD1,TRBJ2-5,TRBV18,NA,TGTGCCAGCTCACCACCGACAGGGGGCTCAGAGACCCAGTACTTC,CASSPPTGGSETQYF
NA,TRBJ1-4,TRBV27,once,TGTGCCAGCAGTTGGAGCCTTAATGAAAAACTGTTTTTT,CASSWSLNEKLFF
NA,TRBJ2-1,TRBV7-3,NA,TGTGCCAGCAGCCCCGCCGGCGGCAATGAGCAGTTCTTC,CASSPAGGNEQFF
NA,TRBJ1-5,TRBV28,NA,TGTGCCAGCAGTTCCGGGGGAAGCGATCAGCCCCAGCATTTT,CASSSGGSDQPQHF